A single sample gave rise to the 10 T cell receptor beta chains below, sequenced in a study of blood T cell repertoires in COVID-19. Method: immunoSEQ multiplex PCR; TCRdb's copy keeps in-frame clones and lacks some. The sample holds over 150,000 clones, approximately 84% seen once. Material for sequencing was peripheral blood. Receptor source: a man between 65 and 80 years old with active or convalescent COVID-19.

This chain connects TRBV5-1 to TRBJ1-4, with D possibly TRBD1 on 6 matching bases. Trimming removed 0 bases at V and 8 bases at J, with 14 bases between. There are 15 residues in the CDR3. Germline CDR1 SGHRS, CDR2 YFSETQ. The CDR3 sequence is CASSLEGVPGEKLFF. CDR3 nucleotide sequence: TGCGCCAGCAGCTTGGAGGGGGTACCAGGGGAAAAACTGTTTTTT.

This sequence joins TRBV3-1 (or the pseudogene TRBV3-2) and TRBJ1-4, with D perhaps matching TRBD1 (5 bases). Germline loops: CDR1 LGHDT, CDR2 YNNKEL (reference sequence). This CDR3 spans 16 amino acids. Trimming shortened V by 3 bases and J by 4 bases, and 15 bases separated the two germline ends. The CDR3 region is CASSQLSGGSNEKLFF. The CDR3, as DNA: TGTGCCAGCAGCCAGCTGTCCGGGGGGAGTAATGAAAAACTGTTTTTT.

The chain couples TRBV19 to TRBJ1-1; TRBD1 matches at 7 bases. Trimming took 4 bases from V and 1 from J; bases not matched to a gene: 9. Germline V lookup: CDR1 LNHDA, CDR2 SQIVND (reference sequence). CDR3 size: 16 residues. CDR3 coding DNA: TGTGCCAGTAGTACCTTACCCGGGACAGAGAACACTGAAGCTTTCTTT. Protein product: CASSTLPGTENTEAFF.

The rearrangement links TRBV2 to TRBJ1-1; the match to TRBD1 covers 8 bases. This CDR3 is 15 amino acids long. The V segment lost 6 bases and the J segment 5 bases; nucleotides outside the gene matches: 11. CDR1 is SNHLY, CDR2 FYNNEI, per germline. CDR3 amino acids: CASRAPGGAETEAFF. The CDR3 region has the DNA TGTGCCAGCAGAGCTCCAGGGGGCGCGGAAACTGAAGCTTTCTTT.

The V gene is TRBV2, the J gene TRBJ2-3; 7 nucleotides agree with TRBD2. CDR1 SNHLY and CDR2 FYNNEI come from the germline V gene. CDR3 size: 14 residues. V lost 3 bases to trimming and J lost 6 bases; unmatched junction nucleotides: 6. CDR3 DNA sequence: TGTGCCAGCAGTGAGGCTAGCGGAGGGGATACGCAGTATTTT. Translation: CASSEASGGDTQYF.

The gene calls are TRBV9 and TRBJ1-2; TRBD1 matches 11 bases. The trim removed 0 bases at V and 4 bases at J, leaving 2 bases unmatched. Germline V gene sequence: CDR1 SGDLS, CDR2 YYNGEE. There are 15 residues in the CDR3. The CDR3 sequence is CASSVGGTGGYGYTF. In DNA, the CDR3 is TGTGCCAGCAGCGTAGGAGGGACAGGGGGCTATGGCTACACCTTC. The entire variable domain, with the rest obtained from reference TRBV9 and TRBJ1-2, is as follows: DSGVTQTPKHLITATGQRVTLRCSPRSGDLSVYWYQQSLDQGLQFLIQYYNGEERAKGNILERFSAQQFPDLHSELNLSSLELGDSALYFCASSVGGTGGYGYTFGSGTRLTVV.

The chain has TRBV18 and TRBJ2-7; D gene uncertain. V was clipped by 2 bases and J by 4 bases, with 12 bases between them. Germline-derived CDR1 and CDR2 are KGHSH and LQKENI. The CDR3 has 14 amino acids. CDR3 residues: CASSPGGNGYEQYF. CDR3 DNA sequence: TGTGCCAGCTCACCAGGCGGAAATGGGTACGAGCAGTACTTC.

This chain connects TRBV28 to TRBJ2-1; TRBD1 matches at 7 bases. V shed 10 bases and J 2 bases; nucleotides not matched to a gene: 5. Germline CDR1 reads MDHEN; CDR2 reads SYDVKM. This CDR3 contains 13 residues. The CDR3: CATDRDPYNEQFF. The CDR3, as DNA: TGTGCCACCGACAGGGACCCCTACAATGAGCAGTTCTTC. The entire variable domain, with the rest obtained from reference TRBV28 and TRBJ2-1, is as follows: DVKVTQSSRYLVKRTGEKVFLECVQDMDHENMFWYRQDPGLGLRLIYFSYDVKMKEKGDIPEGYSVSREKKERFSLILESASTNQTSMYLCATDRDPYNEQFFGPGTRLTVL.

This chain uses TRBV5-1 with TRBJ2-2, with TRBD1 matching 7 bases. Germline V CDR1 and CDR2: SGHRS, YFSETQ. This CDR3 is 14 amino acids long. V lost 5 bases, J lost 2 bases, and 3 bases stayed unmatched. CDR3 loop: CASRTGSNTGELFF. In DNA form, the CDR3 reads TGCGCCAGCAGGACAGGGTCCAACACCGGGGAGCTGTTTTTT.

This chain joins TRBV6-6 and TRBJ2-2; TRBD2 matches 7 bases. Trimming took 0 bases from V and 0 from J; bases not matched to a gene: 1. This CDR3 region has 16 residues. CDR1 and CDR2 from the germline V gene are MNHNY and SVGAGI (reference sequence). For the CDR3, the DNA is TGTGCCAGCAGTTACTCCGGACTAGCGAACACCGGGGAGCTGTTTTTT. It encodes CASSYSGLANTGELFF.